This TCR beta chain is from a study of blood T cells in healthy people across ages. V was trimmed by 5 bases and J by 2 bases, leaving 17 bases between them. This CDR3 comprises 16 residues. CDR1 is SGHNT, CDR2 YENEEA, per germline. Overall study results and limits: Any changes in expanded clonotypes were possibly confounded, as donor CMV status remained unknown. Higher diversity and more naive CD4+ cells were features of long-lived donors, compared to aged donors.

This clonotype was detected only a few times. Its antigen remains unidentified. The use of a sample-barcoded 5' primer and a J-beta primer mix characterized a second PCR of 7 to 11 cycles. TCRdb fed the 5' RACE reads into MiXCR, producing one record per CDR3 protein. The sample holds some 800,000 distinct CDR3 sequences, under 55% seen once. The TCR sequence derives from a man aged 55-75 years in good health. The specimen sequenced was blood. The chain uses TRBV11-3 and TRBJ2-3, with D perhaps matching TRBD1 (6 bases). Here the CDR3 reads CASSRFRDKNTDTQYF. The CDR3 region has the DNA TGTGCCAGCAGCAGGTTCCGGGACAAAAACACAGATACGCAGTATTTT.